This passage covers 3 T cell receptor beta chains from one sample sequenced in a study of T cell responses to AZD1222 COVID-19 vaccine. Profiling relied on immunoSEQ multiplex PCR, and the TCRdb table lists in-frame clones only, not all of them. The data hold around 97,000 clones, with 75% to 90% observed a single time. The sample in question was peripheral blood, obtained on day 0 of AZD1222 vaccination. The origin of the receptors is an adult in good health.

This chain joins TRBV16 and TRBJ2-3; TRBD2 agrees at 7 bases. Germline-derived CDR1 and CDR2 are KGHSY and FQNENV. The trim removed 4 bases at V and 0 bases at J, leaving 7 bases unmatched. This CDR3 contains 16 residues. The CDR3 reads CASSPTLAASTDTQYF. CDR3 DNA sequence: TGTGCCAGCAGCCCCACGCTAGCGGCAAGCACAGATACGCAGTATTTT.

This clone appeared a few times. The gene calls are TRBV5-1 and TRBJ2-3; 10 bases align to TRBD1. Germline assignment: CDR1 SGHRS and CDR2 YFSETQ. The CDR3 is 15 residues long. V lost 10 bases, J lost 4 bases, and 12 bases stayed unmatched. For the CDR3, the DNA is TGCGCCGCGGGAAAGGGACAGGGGCACCCAGATACGCAGTATTTT. This gives the protein CAAGKGQGHPDTQYF.

This clone came up a few times. The chain is built from TRBV28 and TRBJ1-1; no clear D. The CDR3 has 15 amino acids. Trimming removed 4 bases at V and 5 bases at J, with 17 bases between. The germline V gene has CDR1 MDHEN and CDR2 SYDVKM. CDR3 in amino acids: CASSWAIGTGTEAFF. Written as DNA, the CDR3 is TGTGCCAGCAGTTGGGCCATCGGAACCGGGACTGAAGCTTTCTTT.